This entry concerns a single T cell receptor beta chain. Its antigen remains unidentified. The sample belongs to a study of beta chain features in type 1 diabetes. Germline CDR1 is SGHDT and CDR2 is YYEEEE. Trimming took 1 base from V and 4 from J, leaving 8 bases between them. The CDR3 totals 13 residues. Every donor provided one heparinised blood draw, which averaged approximately 100 mL. Via the markers CD45RO/CCR7/CD25/CD127/CD95/CD27, stem cell-like memory, regulatory, central memory and naive CD4+ cells were sorted. Expressed TCRB transcripts got sequenced, as all isolated RNA was reverse transcribed. This table comes from immunoSEQ multiplex PCR, and its TCRdb copy is limited to in-frame clones, with some not included. The sample has over 600,000 clones, 9.5% to 15% seen once. Study-level findings and limits: Junctions at VDJ sites from type 1 diabetes patients had fewer insertions and more deletions. Researchers report that Type 1 diabetes patients had moderately but significantly shorter TCRB CDR3s across all four CD4+ subsets. Whether TCRB rearrangement is influenced by HLA type went unresolved here.

The sequence derives from a man aged 30 to 45 with type 1 diabetes. The sequencing input was naive CD4+ T cells from blood. The V and J genes are TRBV5-6 and TRBJ2-5; no clear D gene. CDR3 residues: CASSLFWGETQYF. DNA for the CDR3: TGTGCCAGCAGCTTGTTTTGGGGAGAGACCCAGTACTTC.